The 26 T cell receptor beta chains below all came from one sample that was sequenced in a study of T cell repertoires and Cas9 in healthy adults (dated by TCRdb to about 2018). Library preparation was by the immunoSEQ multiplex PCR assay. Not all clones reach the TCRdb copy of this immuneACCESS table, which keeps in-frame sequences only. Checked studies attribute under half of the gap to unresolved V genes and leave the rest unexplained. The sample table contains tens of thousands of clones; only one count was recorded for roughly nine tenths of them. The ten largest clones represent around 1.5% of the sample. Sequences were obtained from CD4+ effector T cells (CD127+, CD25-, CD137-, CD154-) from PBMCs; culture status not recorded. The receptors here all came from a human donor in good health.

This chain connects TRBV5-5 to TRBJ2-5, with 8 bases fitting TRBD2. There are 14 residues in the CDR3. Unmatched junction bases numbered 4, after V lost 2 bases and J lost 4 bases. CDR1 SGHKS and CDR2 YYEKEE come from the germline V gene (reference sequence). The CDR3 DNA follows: TGTGCCAGCAGCTTACTAGCGGTAGGAGAGACCCAGTACTTC. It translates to CASSLLAVGETQYF.

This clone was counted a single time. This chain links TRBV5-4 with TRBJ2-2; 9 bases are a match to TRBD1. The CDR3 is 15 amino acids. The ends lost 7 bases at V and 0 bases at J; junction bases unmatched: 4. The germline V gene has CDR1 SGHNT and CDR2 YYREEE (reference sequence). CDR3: CASETGGANTGELFF. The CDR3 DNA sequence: TGTGCCAGCGAAACAGGGGGCGCGAACACCGGGGAGCTGTTTTTT.

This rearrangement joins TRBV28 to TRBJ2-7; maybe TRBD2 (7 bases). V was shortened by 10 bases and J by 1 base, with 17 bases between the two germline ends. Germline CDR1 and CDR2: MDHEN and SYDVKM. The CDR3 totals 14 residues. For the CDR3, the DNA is TGTGCCACCGAGGGAGGGGGACCTTCCTACGAGCAGTACTTC. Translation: CATEGGGPSYEQYF.

The CDR3 sequence: CASSLAPKGRSSYEQYF. CDR3 nucleotides: TGTGCCAGCAGCTTAGCGCCAAAAGGACGGAGCTCCTACGAGCAGTACTTC. V and J are TRBV7-2 and TRBJ2-7; D uncertain. The CDR3 extends over 17 amino acids. Trimming took off 0 bases at V and 0 bases at J, with 15 bases between the two ends. CDR1 is SGHTA, CDR2 FQGNSA, per germline.

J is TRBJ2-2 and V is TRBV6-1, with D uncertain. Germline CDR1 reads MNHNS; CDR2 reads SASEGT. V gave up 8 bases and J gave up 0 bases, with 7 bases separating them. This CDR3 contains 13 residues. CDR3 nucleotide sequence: TGTGCCAGCTCCACCGCGAACACCGGGGAGCTGTTTTTT. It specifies CASSTANTGELFF.

As DNA, the CDR3 is TGTGCCAGCAAAGAAACAGGACCTGCTAACTATGGCTACACCTTC. Its protein is CASKETGPANYGYTF. This chain links TRBV28 with TRBJ1-2; possibly TRBD1 for D (5 bases). CDR1 is MDHEN, CDR2 SYDVKM, per germline. This CDR3 has 15 residues. V shed 7 bases and J shed 0 bases, with 15 bases lying between them.

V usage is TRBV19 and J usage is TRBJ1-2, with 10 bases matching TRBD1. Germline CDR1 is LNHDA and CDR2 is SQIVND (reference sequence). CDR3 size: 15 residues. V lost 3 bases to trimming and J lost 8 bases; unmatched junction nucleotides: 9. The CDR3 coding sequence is TGTGCCAGTAGTATTATCCCCGGACAGGGGGAAGGCTACACCTTC. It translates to CASSIIPGQGEGYTF.

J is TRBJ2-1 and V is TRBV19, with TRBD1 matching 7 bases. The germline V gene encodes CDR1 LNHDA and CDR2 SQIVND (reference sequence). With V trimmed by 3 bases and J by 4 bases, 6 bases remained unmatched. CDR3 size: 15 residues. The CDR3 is CASSINPGQYNEQFF. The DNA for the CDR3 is TGTGCCAGTAGTATTAATCCGGGACAGTACAATGAGCAGTTCTTC.

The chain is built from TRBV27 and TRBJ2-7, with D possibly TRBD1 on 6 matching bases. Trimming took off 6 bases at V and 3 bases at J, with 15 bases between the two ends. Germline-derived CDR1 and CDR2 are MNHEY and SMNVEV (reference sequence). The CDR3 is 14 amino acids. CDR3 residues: CASSLLDRIYEQYF. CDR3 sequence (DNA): TGTGCCAGCAGCCTACTAGACAGGATCTACGAGCAGTACTTC.

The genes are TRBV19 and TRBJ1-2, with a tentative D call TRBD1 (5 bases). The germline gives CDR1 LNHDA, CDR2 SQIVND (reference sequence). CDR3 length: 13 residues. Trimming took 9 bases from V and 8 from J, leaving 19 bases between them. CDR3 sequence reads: CASGTAGVLGYTF. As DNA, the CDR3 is TGTGCCAGCGGGACCGCCGGGGTTCTCGGCTACACCTTC.

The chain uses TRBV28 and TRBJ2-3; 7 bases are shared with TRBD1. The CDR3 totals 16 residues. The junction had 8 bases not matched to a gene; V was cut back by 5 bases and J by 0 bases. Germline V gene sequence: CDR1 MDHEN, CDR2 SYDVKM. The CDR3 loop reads CASSLPGQLSTDTQYF. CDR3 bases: TGTGCCAGCAGTCTCCCGGGACAGCTTAGCACAGATACGCAGTATTTT.

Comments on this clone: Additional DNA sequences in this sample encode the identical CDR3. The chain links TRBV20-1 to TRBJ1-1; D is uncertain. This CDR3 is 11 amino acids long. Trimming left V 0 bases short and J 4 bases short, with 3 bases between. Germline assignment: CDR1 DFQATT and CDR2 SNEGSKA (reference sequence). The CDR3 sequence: CSARDPTEAFF. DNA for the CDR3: TGCAGTGCTAGAGATCCCACTGAAGCTTTCTTT.

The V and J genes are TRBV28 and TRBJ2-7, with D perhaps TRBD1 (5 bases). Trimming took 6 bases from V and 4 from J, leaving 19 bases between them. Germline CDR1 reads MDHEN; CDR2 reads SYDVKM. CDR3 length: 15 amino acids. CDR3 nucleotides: TGTGCCAGCAGCCAGCGCGGCAGGGAAGAATACGAGCAGTACTTC. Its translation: CASSQRGREEYEQYF.

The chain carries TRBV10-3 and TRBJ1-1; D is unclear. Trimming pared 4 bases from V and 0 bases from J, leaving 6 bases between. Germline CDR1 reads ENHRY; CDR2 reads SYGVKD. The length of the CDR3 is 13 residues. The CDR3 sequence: CAISAVLNTEAFF. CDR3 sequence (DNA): TGTGCCATCAGTGCCGTACTGAACACTGAAGCTTTCTTT.

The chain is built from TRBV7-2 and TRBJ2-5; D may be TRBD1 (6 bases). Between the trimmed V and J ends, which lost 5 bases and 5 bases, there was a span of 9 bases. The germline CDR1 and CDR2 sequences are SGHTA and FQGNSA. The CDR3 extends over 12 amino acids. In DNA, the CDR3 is TGTGCCAGCAGCGGGGGCGTGGAGACCCAGTACTTC. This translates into CASSGGVETQYF.

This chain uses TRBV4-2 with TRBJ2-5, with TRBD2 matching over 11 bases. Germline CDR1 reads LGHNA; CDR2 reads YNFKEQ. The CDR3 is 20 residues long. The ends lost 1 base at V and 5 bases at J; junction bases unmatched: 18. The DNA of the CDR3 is TGTGCCAGCAGCCAAGGGGTGACTTCTCCACTAGCGGGGGATCGTGAGACCCAGTACTTC. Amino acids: CASSQGVTSPLAGDRETQYF.

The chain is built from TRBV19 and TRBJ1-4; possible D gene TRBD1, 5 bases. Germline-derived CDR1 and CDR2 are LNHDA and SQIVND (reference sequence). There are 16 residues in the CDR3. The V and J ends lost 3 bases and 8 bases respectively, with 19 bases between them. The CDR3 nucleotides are TGTGCCAGTAGTATCACCTCGGGGCGCTCGGGGGAAAAACTGTTTTTT. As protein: CASSITSGRSGEKLFF.

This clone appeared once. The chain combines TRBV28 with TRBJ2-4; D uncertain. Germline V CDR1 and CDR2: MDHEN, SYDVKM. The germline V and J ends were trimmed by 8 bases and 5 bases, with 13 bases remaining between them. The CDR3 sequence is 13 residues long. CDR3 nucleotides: TGTGCCAGCGGATCCTACGACCAAAACATTCAGTACTTC. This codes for CASGSYDQNIQYF. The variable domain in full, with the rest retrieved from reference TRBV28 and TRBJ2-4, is DVKVTQSSRYLVKRTGEKVFLECVQDMDHENMFWYRQDPGLGLRLIYFSYDVKMKEKGDIPEGYSVSREKKERFSLILESASTNQTSMYLCASGSYDQNIQYFGAGTRLSVL.

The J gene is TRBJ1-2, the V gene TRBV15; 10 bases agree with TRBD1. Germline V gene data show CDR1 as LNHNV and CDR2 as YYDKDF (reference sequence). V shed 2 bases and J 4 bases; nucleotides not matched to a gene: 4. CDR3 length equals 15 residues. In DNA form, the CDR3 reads TGTGCCACCAGCAGAAGGGACAGGGGAATCTATGGCTACACCTTC. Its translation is CATSRRDRGIYGYTF.

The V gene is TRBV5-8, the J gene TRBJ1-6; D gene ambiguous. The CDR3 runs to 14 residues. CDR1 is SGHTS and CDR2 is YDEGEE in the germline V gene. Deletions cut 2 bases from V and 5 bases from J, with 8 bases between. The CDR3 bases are TGTGCCAGCAGCTTCCGGAGTGATAATTCACCCCTCCACTTT. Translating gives CASSFRSDNSPLHF.

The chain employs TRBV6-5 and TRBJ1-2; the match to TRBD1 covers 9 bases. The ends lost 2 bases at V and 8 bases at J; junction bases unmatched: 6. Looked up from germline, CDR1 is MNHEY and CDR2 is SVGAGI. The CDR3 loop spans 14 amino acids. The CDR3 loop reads CASSYATGGEGYTF. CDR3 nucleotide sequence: TGTGCCAGCAGTTACGCAACAGGGGGCGAGGGCTACACCTTC.

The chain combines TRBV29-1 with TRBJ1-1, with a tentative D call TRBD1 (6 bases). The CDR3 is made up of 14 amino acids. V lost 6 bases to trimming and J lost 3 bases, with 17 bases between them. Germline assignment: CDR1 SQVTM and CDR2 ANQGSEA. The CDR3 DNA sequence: TGCAGCGTGGGGGGGCGGGTCGGTGACACTGAAGCTTTCTTT. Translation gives CSVGGRVGDTEAFF.

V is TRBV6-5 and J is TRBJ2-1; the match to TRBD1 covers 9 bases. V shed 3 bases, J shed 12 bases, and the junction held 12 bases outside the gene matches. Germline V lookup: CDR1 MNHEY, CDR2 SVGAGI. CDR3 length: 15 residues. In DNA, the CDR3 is TGTGCCAGCAGTTATACCGGGACAGGGACGGATCGGCAGTTCTTC. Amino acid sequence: CASSYTGTGTDRQFF.

CDR3 sequence reads: CASSLLRGSGANVLTF. The CDR3 DNA reads TGTGCCAGCAGCCTTCTCCGGGGCTCTGGGGCCAACGTCCTGACTTTC. The V and J genes are TRBV14 and TRBJ2-6, with a weak D call TRBD2 (5 bases). Trimming left V 4 bases short and J 0 bases short, with 10 bases between. Germline V gives CDR1 SGHDN, CDR2 FVKESK. CDR3 length: 16 residues.

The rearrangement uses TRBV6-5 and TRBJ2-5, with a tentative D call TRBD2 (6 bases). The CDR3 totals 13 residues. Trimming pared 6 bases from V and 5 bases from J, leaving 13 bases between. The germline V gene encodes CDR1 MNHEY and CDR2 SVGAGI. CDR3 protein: CASSRRVVETQYF. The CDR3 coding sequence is TGTGCCAGCAGCCGGAGGGTAGTCGAGACCCAGTACTTC.

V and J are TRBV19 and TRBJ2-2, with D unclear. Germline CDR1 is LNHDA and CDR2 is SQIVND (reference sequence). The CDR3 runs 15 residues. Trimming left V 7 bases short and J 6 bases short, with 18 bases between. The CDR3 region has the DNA TGTGCCAGTACCCAGCACCCCGACGGGTCCGGGGAGCTGTTTTTT. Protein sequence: CASTQHPDGSGELFF. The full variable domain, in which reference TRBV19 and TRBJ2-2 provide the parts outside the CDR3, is DGGITQSPKYLFRKEGQNVTLSCEQNLNHDAMYWYRQDPGQGLRLIYYSQIVNDFQKGDIAEGYSVSREKKESFPLTVTSAQKNPTAFYLCASTQHPDGSGELFFGEGSRLTVL.